This section outlines one T cell receptor (beta chain) sequence together with its context. This sample is part of a study of cytomegalovirus exposure and HLA in healthy donors. CDR1 is SGHVS, CDR2 FQNEAQ, per germline. CDR3 length: 13 amino acids. Trimming pared 1 base from V and 4 bases from J, leaving 7 bases between. Amplification used 60 Vbeta primers and 13 Jbeta primers. The protocol was immunoSEQ multiplex PCR, while the TCRdb copy is restricted to in-frame clones and leaves out a portion. The data show about 140,000 clones, with roughly 70% seen just once and roughly 2% held by the top ten. This receptor was taken from a woman aged 60 to 75 in good health and CMV-seropositive. The chain combines TRBV7-8 with TRBJ1-1; D possibly corresponds to TRBD1 (5 bases). Sample: PBMCs. CDR3 loop: CASSLDQGTEAFF. The CDR3 DNA reads as TGTGCCAGCAGCTTAGACCAGGGCACTGAAGCTTTCTTT.